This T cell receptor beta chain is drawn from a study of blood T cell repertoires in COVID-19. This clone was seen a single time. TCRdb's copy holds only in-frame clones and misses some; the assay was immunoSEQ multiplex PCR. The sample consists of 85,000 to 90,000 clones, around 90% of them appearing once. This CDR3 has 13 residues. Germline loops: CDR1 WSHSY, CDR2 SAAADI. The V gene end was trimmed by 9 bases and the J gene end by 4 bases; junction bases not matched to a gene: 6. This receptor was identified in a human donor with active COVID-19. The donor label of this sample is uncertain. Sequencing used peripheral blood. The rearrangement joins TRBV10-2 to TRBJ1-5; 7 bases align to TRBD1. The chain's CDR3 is CASPTGVNQPQHF. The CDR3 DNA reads TGCGCCAGTCCCACAGGGGTTAATCAGCCCCAGCATTTT.